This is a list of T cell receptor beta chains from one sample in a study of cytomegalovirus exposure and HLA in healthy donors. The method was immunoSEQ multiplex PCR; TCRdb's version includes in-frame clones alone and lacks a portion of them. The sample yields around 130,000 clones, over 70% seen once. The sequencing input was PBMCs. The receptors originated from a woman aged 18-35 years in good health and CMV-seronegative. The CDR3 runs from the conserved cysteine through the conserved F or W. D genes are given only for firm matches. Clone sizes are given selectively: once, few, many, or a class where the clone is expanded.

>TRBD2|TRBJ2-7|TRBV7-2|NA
TGTGCCAGCAGCTCACGACTAGCGGTCTCCTACGAGCAGTACTTC
CASSSRLAVSYEQYF
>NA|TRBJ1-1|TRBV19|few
TGTGCCAGTAGTTTACAGGGCGGCACTGAAGCTTTCTTT
CASSLQGGTEAFF
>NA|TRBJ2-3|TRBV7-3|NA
TGTGCCAGCAGCCGGACAACCCTTCTCACAGATACGCAGTATTTT
CASSRTTLLTDTQYF
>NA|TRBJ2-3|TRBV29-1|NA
TGCAGCGAGATGAGCGGTGGCGATACGCAGTATTTT
CSEMSGGDTQYF
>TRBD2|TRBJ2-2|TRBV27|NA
TGTGCCAGCAGTTCAAAGCGGGGGGAAAACACCGGGGAGCTGTTTTTT
CASSSKRGENTGELFF
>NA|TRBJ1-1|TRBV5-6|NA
TGCGCCAGCAGCTCGTATTCAGGGCCCGGAGCTTTCTTT
CASSSYSGPGAFF
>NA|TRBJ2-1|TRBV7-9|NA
TGTGCCAGCAGCTTAAGCAGAGGGGGGGGGTCCGCCGTCGACAATGAGCAGTTCTTC
CASSLSRGGGSAVDNEQFF
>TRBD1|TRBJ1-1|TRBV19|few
TGTGCCAGCATCCGGGACAGGATGAACACTGAAGCTTTCTTT
CASIRDRMNTEAFF
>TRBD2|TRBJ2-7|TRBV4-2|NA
TGTGCCAGCAGCCTAGCGGGAGGGCCGGGCGAGCAGTACTTC
CASSLAGGPGEQYF
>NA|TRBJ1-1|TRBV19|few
TGTGCCAGTAGTTCCAACGCCGGGTTCAGCTTAACTTTCTTT
CASSSNAGFSLTFF
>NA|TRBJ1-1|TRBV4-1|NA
TGCGCCAGCAGCTATCAGTTAACCGGGGGGCCAATGGACACTGAAGCTTTCTTT
CASSYQLTGGPMDTEAFF
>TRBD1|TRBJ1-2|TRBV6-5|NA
TGTGCCAGCAAGCGACAGGGCTACTATGGCTACACCTTC
CASKRQGYYGYTF
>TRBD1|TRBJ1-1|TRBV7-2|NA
TGTGCCAGCAGCCAGACAGGGTGGAACACTGAAGCTTTCTTT
CASSQTGWNTEAFF
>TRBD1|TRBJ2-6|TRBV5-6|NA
TGTGCCAGCAGCCGGGACAGGGGGGACGTCCTGACTTTC
CASSRDRGDVLTF
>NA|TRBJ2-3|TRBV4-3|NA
TGCGCCAGCAGCCACCTCTCAGGGGTAAAACGAGATACGCAGTATTTT
CASSHLSGVKRDTQYF
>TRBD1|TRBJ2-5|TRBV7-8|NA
TGTGCCAGCAGCCTTCTACAGGGGGAGAGGTACTTC
CASSLLQGERYF
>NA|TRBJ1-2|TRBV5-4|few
TGTGCCAGCAGCTTTTCGGGGGCTAGCGGTGGCTACACCTTC
CASSFSGASGGYTF
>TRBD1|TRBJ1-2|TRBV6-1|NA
TGTGCCAGCAGTGACCGGGACAGGGAGTACTATGGCTACACCTTC
CASSDRDREYYGYTF
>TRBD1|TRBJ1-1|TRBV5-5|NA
TGTGCCAGCAGCTTGGGCGCCGGGACAGGACACATGAACACTGAAGCTTTCTTT
CASSLGAGTGHMNTEAFF
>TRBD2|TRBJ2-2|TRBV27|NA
TGTGCCAGCAGGACGGGACTAGCGACCACCGGGGAGCTGTTTTTT
CASRTGLATTGELFF
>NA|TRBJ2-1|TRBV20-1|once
TGCAGTGCTAGCACAGGAGATGAGCAGTTCTTC
CSASTGDEQFF
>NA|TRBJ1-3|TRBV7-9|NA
TGTGCCAGCAGCTTCGGACTGGGTAACACCATATATTTT
CASSFGLGNTIYF
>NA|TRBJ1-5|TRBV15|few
TGTGCCACCAGCAGAGATCAGGGGTCGTATCAGCCCCAGCATTTT
CATSRDQGSYQPQHF
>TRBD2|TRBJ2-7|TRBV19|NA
TGTGCCAGTAAGAGCGGGAACTCCTACGAGCAGTACTTC
CASKSGNSYEQYF
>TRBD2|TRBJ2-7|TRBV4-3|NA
TGCGCCAGCAGCCAAGATCTCGGGGGGAGGACCTACGAGCAGTACTTC
CASSQDLGGRTYEQYF
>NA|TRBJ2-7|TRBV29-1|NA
TGCAGCGTTGAAGAACTCTACGAGCAGTACTTC
CSVEELYEQYF
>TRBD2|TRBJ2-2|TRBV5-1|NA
TGCGCCAGCAGCTCCCGAGGACTAGCGGGGGCCGACACCGGGGAGCTGTTTTTT
CASSSRGLAGADTGELFF
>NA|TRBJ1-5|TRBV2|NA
TGTGCCAGCAGTGAGCGGTATAGCAATCAGCCCCAGCATTTT
CASSERYSNQPQHF